This TCR beta chain was documented in a study of blood T cells in healthy people across ages. Then a second PCR, running roughly 7 to 11 cycles, was carried out with a sample-barcoded 5' primer and a J-beta primer mix. TCRdb recomputed calls from the 5' RACE reads with MiXCR, one row per CDR3 protein. The table has approximately 1,000,000 distinct CDR3 sequences, under 55% seen once. In its sample, this clonotype was seen a few times. The junction had 1 base not matched to a gene; V was cut back by 3 bases and J by 4 bases. From germline, CDR1 is SGDLS and CDR2 YYNGEE. The CDR3 runs 14 residues. The chain links TRBV9 to TRBJ2-5, with 12 bases fitting TRBD2. Material for sequencing was blood. This clonotype was obtained from a woman aged 60-75 years in good health. The CDR3 DNA is TGTGCCAGCAGCGGACTAGCGGGAGCAGAGACCCAGTACTTC. It codes for CASSGLAGAETQYF.